This T cell receptor (beta chain) was observed in a study of cytomegalovirus exposure and HLA in healthy donors. Study summary: Some 85 million unique TCRs, all from HLA-typed donors, were included in an early release of the data.

Germline trimming cut 9 bases from V and 5 bases from J; bases unmatched to any gene: 6. The CDR3 has 12 residues. Germline-derived CDR1 and CDR2 are MNHNS and SASEGT. Primers: 60 Vbeta forward and 13 Jbeta reverse. Generated by immunoSEQ multiplex PCR, the TCRdb table keeps only in-frame clones and is missing some. This sample has some 130,000 clones, with 81% found just once. Sequencing was carried out using PBMCs. V usage is TRBV6-1 and J usage is TRBJ2-5, with TRBD1 matching 7 bases. This receptor was taken from a middle-aged woman in good health and CMV-seropositive. The CDR3 protein is CARGIRGETQYF. The CDR3 DNA reads TGTGCCAGGGGGATCAGGGGGGAGACCCAGTACTTC.